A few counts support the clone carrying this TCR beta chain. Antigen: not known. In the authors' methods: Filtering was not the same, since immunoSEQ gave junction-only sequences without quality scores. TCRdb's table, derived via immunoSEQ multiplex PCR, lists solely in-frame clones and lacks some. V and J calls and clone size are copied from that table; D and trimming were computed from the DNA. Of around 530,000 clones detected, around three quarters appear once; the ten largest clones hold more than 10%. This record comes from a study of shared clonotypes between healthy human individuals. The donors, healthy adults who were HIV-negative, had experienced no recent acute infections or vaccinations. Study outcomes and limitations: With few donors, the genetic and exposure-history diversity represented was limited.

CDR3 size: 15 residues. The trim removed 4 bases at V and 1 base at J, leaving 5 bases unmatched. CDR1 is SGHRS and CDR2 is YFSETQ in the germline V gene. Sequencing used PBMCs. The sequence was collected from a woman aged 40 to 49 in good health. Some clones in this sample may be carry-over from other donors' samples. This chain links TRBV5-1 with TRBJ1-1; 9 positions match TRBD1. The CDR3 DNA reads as TGCGCCAGCAGCGGGAGGACAGGGGAGAACACTGAAGCTTTCTTT. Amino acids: CASSGRTGENTEAFF.